A selection of T cell receptor beta chains follows, all from one sample in a study of cytomegalovirus exposure and HLA in healthy donors. The repertoire was sequenced with immunoSEQ multiplex PCR; TCRdb's copy has only in-frame clones and lacks some. This table has approximately 190,000 clones, about 80% appearing once. The specimen was PBMCs. These receptors all come from a woman aged 18 to 35 in good health and CMV-seropositive. Both conserved end residues are part of each CDR3. A D gene is named only where the DNA matches it firmly. Part of the rows lack a size; the others show once, few, many or a class for expanded clones.

NA	TRBV9	NA	TRBJ2-5	CASSRTHRAEETQYF	TGTGCCAGCAGCAGAACGCACAGGGCGGAGGAGACCCAGTACTTC
NA	TRBV7-3	NA	TRBJ2-1	CASSLEGSSYNEQFF	TGTGCCAGCAGCTTAGAGGGCTCGTCCTACAATGAGCAGTTCTTC
NA	TRBV27	NA	TRBJ1-2	CASSLNRVDLTGYTF	TGTGCCAGCAGTTTAAACAGGGTGGATTTGACTGGCTACACCTTC
NA	TRBV11-2	NA	TRBJ1-6	CASRVGWAGGNSPLHF	TGTGCCAGCAGGGTAGGTTGGGCCGGGGGAAATTCACCCCTCCACTTT
TRBD1	TRBV15	NA	TRBJ1-1	CATSREGQGLSEAFF	TGTGCCACCAGCAGAGAAGGACAGGGTTTGTCTGAAGCTTTCTTT
NA	TRBV2	NA	TRBJ1-1	CATTTSMAEAFF	TGTGCCACCACGACATCGATGGCTGAAGCTTTCTTT
TRBD2	TRBV7-2	NA	TRBJ2-2	CASSLRPATSGGVRELFF	TGTGCCAGCAGCTTACGCCCAGCGACTAGCGGGGGGGTAAGGGAGCTGTTTTTT
NA	TRBV5-6	NA	TRBJ1-2	CASSLLFSNYGYTF	TGTGCCAGCAGCTTGTTATTTTCTAACTATGGCTACACCTTC
NA	TRBV27	NA	TRBJ2-3	CASSLTPFSTDTQYF	TGTGCCAGCAGTCTAACGCCTTTTAGCACAGATACGCAGTATTTT
TRBD2	TRBV7-9	once	TRBJ2-5	CASSPGLAGNQETQYF	TGTGCCAGCAGCCCCGGACTAGCGGGGAACCAAGAGACCCAGTACTTC
TRBD1	TRBV7-2	NA	TRBJ2-1	CASSRTGTGVYNEQFF	TGTGCCAGCAGCCGAACCGGGACAGGGGTTTACAATGAGCAGTTCTTC
NA	TRBV18	NA	TRBJ2-1	CASSPDGGSYNEQFF	TGTGCCAGCTCACCAGACGGAGGCTCCTACAATGAGCAGTTCTTC
TRBD1	TRBV4-1	NA	TRBJ2-1	CASSPGQGYEQFF	TGCGCCAGCAGTCCAGGACAGGGTTATGAGCAGTTCTTC
NA	TRBV19	NA	TRBJ1-4	CASSFPNQATNEKLFF	TGTGCCAGTAGTTTCCCTAACCAGGCAACTAATGAAAAACTGTTTTTT
NA	TRBV29-1	NA	TRBJ1-2	CSADPGRSYGYTF	TGCAGCGCCGACCCGGGTCGTAGCTATGGCTACACCTTC